These 5 T cell receptor beta chains originate from one sample sequenced in a study of T cell responses to AZD1222 COVID-19 vaccine. Libraries were prepared by immunoSEQ multiplex PCR; TCRdb keeps only in-frame clonotypes and omits some of them. The top ten hold roughly 10% of the sample, which has approximately 79,000 clones, 70% to 90% seen once. The sequencing here drew on peripheral blood, taken on day 0 of AZD1222 vaccination. These receptor sequences come from an adult in good health.

This sequence joins TRBV6-5 and TRBJ1-3; TRBD1 matches 8 bases. The V gene end was trimmed by 6 bases and the J gene end by 4 bases; junction bases not matched to a gene: 5. Germline lookup yields CDR1 MNHEY and CDR2 SVGAGI. The length of the CDR3 is 14 residues. The CDR3 DNA reads TGTGCCAGCAGATTACAGGGGGTCGGAAACACCATATATTTT. This translates into CASRLQGVGNTIYF.

On this clone itself: The sample carries other DNA sequences with the same CDR3. The chain employs TRBV30 and TRBJ1-2, with D uncertain. Germline V gene sequence: CDR1 GTSNPN, CDR2 SVGIG (reference sequence). Between the trimmed V and J ends, which lost 0 bases and 4 bases, there was a span of 3 bases. The CDR3 has 11 amino acids. The CDR3 loop is CAWSVGYGYTF. CDR3 nucleotides: TGTGCCTGGAGTGTCGGCTATGGCTACACCTTC.

This chain links TRBV12-5 with TRBJ1-1; 8 bases match TRBD1. Germline CDR1 LGHNT, CDR2 FRNRAP. The CDR3 extends over 14 amino acids. V trimming: 4 bases; J trimming: 3 bases; junction bases outside the gene matches: 4. The CDR3 sequence: CASGSTTGDTEAFF. The CDR3 DNA sequence: TGTGCTAGTGGTTCCACGACAGGGGACACTGAAGCTTTCTTT.

The chain links TRBV27 to TRBJ1-2; D call uncertain. The CDR3 has 15 amino acids. The germline gives CDR1 MNHEY, CDR2 SMNVEV (reference sequence). V gave up 5 bases and J gave up 4 bases, with 17 bases separating them. CDR3 sequence reads: CASSPRARETYGYTF. Here the CDR3 DNA reads TGTGCCAGCAGTCCCCGGGCCCGGGAAACCTATGGCTACACCTTC.

As DNA, the CDR3 is TGTGCCAGCAGCCTAAGAGCTCAGCCCCAGCATTTT. This sequence encodes CASSLRAQPQHF. The chain recombines TRBV6-2 or TRBV6-3 with TRBJ1-5; no firm D call. Germline V gives CDR1 MNHEY, CDR2 SVGEGT. V dropped 6 bases and J dropped 6 bases, with 9 bases sitting between them. The CDR3 length is 12 residues.